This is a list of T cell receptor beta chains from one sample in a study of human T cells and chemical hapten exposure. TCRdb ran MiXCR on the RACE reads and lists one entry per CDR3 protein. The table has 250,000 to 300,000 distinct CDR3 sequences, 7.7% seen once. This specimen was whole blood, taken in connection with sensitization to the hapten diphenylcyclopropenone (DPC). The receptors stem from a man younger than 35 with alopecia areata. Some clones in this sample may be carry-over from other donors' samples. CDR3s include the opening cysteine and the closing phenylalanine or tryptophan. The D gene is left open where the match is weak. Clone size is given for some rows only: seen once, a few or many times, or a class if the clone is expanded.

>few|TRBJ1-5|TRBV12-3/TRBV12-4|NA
CASSPARAQHF
TGTGCCAGCAGCCCCGCGAGGGCCCAGCATTTT
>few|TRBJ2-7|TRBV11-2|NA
CASSFTQVPLEQYF
TGTGCCAGCAGCTTTACCCAGGTGCCCCTCGAGCAGTACTTC
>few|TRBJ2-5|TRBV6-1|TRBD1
CASSVDRGETQYF
TGTGCCAGCAGTGTAGACAGGGGAGAGACCCAGTACTTC
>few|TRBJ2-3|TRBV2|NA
CASSEDSTDTQYF
TGTGCCAGCAGTGAAGACAGCACAGATACGCAGTATTTT
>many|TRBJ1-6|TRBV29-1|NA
CSVDESAAGFSYNSPLHF
TGCAGCGTTGATGAGTCAGCCGCTGGCTTCTCCTATAATTCACCCCTCCACTTT
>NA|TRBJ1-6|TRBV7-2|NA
CASSLAPAGTLSGINSPLHF
TGTGCCAGCAGCTTAGCTCCCGCCGGGACTTTAAGTGGGATTAATTCACCCCTCCACTTT
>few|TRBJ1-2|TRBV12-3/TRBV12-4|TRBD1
CASSLEGAYGYTF
TGTGCCAGCAGTTTGGAGGGGGCCTATGGCTACACCTTC
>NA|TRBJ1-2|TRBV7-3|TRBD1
CASSHRDREGANNYGYTF
TGTGCCAGCAGCCACCGGGACAGGGAAGGAGCAAATAACTATGGCTACACCTTC
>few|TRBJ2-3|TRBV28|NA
CASRKTTDTQYF
TGTGCCAGCAGGAAAACCACAGATACGCAGTATTTT
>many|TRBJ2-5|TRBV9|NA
CASSVISRSGETQYF
TGTGCCAGCAGCGTAATCAGTCGCTCGGGGGAGACCCAGTACTTC
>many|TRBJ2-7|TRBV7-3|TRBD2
CASSLERGALEQYF
TGTGCCAGCAGCTTAGAGCGGGGGGCTTTGGAACAGTACTTC
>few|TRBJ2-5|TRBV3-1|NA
CASRKQETQYF
TGTGCCAGCAGGAAACAAGAGACCCAGTACTTC
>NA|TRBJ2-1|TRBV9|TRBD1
CASSVAGQGASEQFF
TGTGCCAGCAGCGTAGCGGGACAGGGGGCGTCCGAGCAGTTCTTC
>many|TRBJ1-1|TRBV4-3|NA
CASSQDANTEAFF
TGCGCCAGCAGCCAAGATGCAAACACTGAAGCTTTCTTT
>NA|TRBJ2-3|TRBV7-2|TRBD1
CASSRRTGFTDTQYF
TGTGCCAGCAGCCGTCGGACAGGTTTCACAGATACGCAGTATTTT
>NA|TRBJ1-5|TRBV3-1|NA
CASSEQGNGNQPQHF
TGTGCCAGCAGCGAACAGGGAAATGGCAATCAGCCCCAGCATTTT
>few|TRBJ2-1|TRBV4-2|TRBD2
CASSQSPMAGGGEQFF
TGTGCCAGCAGCCAGTCCCCTATGGCGGGGGGAGGTGAGCAGTTCTTC
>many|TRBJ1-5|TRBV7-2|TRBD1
CASSTGQGGQPQHF
TGTGCCAGCAGCACCGGGCAGGGGGGTCAGCCCCAGCATTTT
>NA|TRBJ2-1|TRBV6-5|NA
CASSRDTNDEQFF
TGTGCCAGCAGTCGGGACACCAACGATGAGCAGTTCTTC
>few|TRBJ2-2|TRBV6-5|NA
CASSARLRNTGELFF
TGTGCCAGCAGCGCCAGACTACGAAACACCGGGGAGCTGTTTTTT
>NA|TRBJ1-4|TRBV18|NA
CASSPASEGLEEKLFF
TGTGCCAGCTCACCAGCATCGGAGGGCTTGGAAGAAAAACTGTTTTTT
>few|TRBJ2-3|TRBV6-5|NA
CASSFGDRSHTDTQYF
TGTGCCAGCAGTTTCGGTGACAGGTCCCACACAGATACGCAGTATTTT
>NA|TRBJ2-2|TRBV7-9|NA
CASTRNDGSTPRRANTGELFF
TGTGCCAGCACCCGAAACGACGGCTCCACCCCGAGGCGAGCGAACACCGGGGAGCTGTTTTTT
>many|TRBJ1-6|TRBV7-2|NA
CASSFPVGNSPLHF
TGTGCCAGCAGCTTCCCTGTGGGCAATTCACCCCTCCACTTT